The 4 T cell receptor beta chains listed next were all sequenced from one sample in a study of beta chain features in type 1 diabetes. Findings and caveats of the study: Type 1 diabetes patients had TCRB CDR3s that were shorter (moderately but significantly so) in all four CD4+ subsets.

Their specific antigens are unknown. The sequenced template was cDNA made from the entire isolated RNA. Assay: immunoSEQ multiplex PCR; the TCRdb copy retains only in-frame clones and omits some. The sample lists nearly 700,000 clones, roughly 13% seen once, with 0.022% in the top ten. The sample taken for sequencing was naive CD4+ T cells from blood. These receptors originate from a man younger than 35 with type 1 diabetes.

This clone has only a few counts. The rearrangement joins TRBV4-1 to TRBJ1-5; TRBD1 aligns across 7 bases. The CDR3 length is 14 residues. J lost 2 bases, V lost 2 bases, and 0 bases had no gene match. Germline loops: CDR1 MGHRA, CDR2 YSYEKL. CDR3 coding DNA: TGCGCCAGCAGCCAACAGGGGGGCAATCAGCCCCAGCATTTT. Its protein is CASSQQGGNQPQHF.

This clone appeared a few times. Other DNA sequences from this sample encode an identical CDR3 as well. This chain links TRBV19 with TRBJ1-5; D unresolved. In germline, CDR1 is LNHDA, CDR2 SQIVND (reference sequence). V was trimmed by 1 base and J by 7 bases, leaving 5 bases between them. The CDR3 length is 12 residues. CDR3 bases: TGTGCCAGTAGTATAGGGGGACAGCCCCAGCATTTT. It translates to CASSIGGQPQHF.

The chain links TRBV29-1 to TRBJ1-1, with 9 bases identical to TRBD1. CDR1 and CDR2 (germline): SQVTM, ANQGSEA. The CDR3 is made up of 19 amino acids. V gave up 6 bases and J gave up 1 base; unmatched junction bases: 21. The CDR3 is CSVVGTGKVRERGNTEAFF. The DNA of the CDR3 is TGCAGCGTCGTAGGGACAGGGAAGGTAAGAGAAAGAGGGAACACTGAAGCTTTCTTT.

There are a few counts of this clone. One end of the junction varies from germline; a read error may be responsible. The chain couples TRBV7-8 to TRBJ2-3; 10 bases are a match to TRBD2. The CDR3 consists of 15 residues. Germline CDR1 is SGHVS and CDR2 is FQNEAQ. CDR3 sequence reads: CASSLAGALSDTQYF. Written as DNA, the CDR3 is TGTGCCAGCAGCCTAGCGGGGGCCCTGTCAGATACGCAGTATTTT.